Sequencing of this TCR beta chain was carried out in a study of vaccination and CD4 T cells after COVID-19. At the level of the study: The post-COVID samples were taken a median around 100 days after diagnosis, anywhere from 35 to 161.

The Oncomine TCR Beta short-read assay was applied to DNA of cultured CD4+ T cells. MiXCR, applied by TCRdb to the PCR reads, yields one record per CDR3 protein. The sample holds 15,000 to 20,000 distinct CDR3 sequences; roughly three fifths are singletons and the top ten take 4% to 6.5%. Regarding treatment: approximately nine-day PBMC culture with coronavirus spike peptide pools or control peptides (ViraFEST assay). This clonotype was seen more than once but under ten times. Its antigen is not identified. This receptor was identified in a human donor who had recovered from COVID-19. The sample here was CD4+ T cells from blood, cultured in vitro, taken after SARS-CoV-2 vaccination.

CDR3 in amino acids: CSAIWGVGNEQFF. CDR3 bases: TGCAGTGCTATATGGGGGGTGGGTAATGAGCAGTTCTTC. The chain is built from TRBV20-1 and TRBJ2-1, with a weak D call TRBD2 (6 bases). The V end lost 4 bases, the J end lost 7 bases, and 14 bases lay between the germline ends. This CDR3 is 13 amino acids long. Germline CDR1 reads DFQATT; CDR2 reads SNEGSKA (reference sequence).